The TCR beta chain described here comes from a study of tumor and adjacent non-tumor tissue in lung cancer. Notes on the study in general: In normal lung, the top 100 clones were significantly more dominant than in tumor.

TCRbeta libraries were built with three rounds of nested PCR, modified from ARM-PCR. TCRdb ran MiXCR on the multiplex PCR reads and lists one entry per CDR3 protein. This sample has approximately 120,000 distinct CDR3 sequences; roughly 74% occur once, and the top ten carry 37%. This sample's RNA came from whole unsorted tissue. As for this clonotype: Its antigen remains unknown.

The germline V and J ends were trimmed by 5 bases and 0 bases, with 14 bases remaining between them. CDR3 size: 15 residues. Germline CDR1 DFQATT, CDR2 SNEGSKA (reference sequence). The source is a woman in her sixties with non-small cell lung cancer. V and J are TRBV20-1 and TRBJ2-1; possible D gene TRBD1, 5 bases. Sequencing was performed on lung tumor tissue. CDR3 amino acids: CSASVRTRSYNEQFF. The CDR3 nucleotides read TGCAGTGCTTCCGTCAGGACACGCTCCTACAATGAGCAGTTCTTC.